This T cell receptor (beta chain) was documented in a study of blood T cell repertoires in COVID-19. In the study overall: Sources were T cells, B-cell-depleted T cells, or PBMCs; the material itself was cDNA or gDNA.

This clone has a single count. Per the study methods: The authors estimated nucleated cell counts from reference gene primer amplification. Libraries were prepared by immunoSEQ multiplex PCR; TCRdb keeps only in-frame clonotypes and omits some of them. The V and J calls and the clone size are those of that table, but D and trimming were determined from the DNA. The sample carries some 200,000 clones, about 85% recorded once. This receptor was identified in a man aged 45-65 years who had recovered from COVID-19. Input material: peripheral blood.

The CDR3 sequence: CASSAPSPGQAGQETQYF. The CDR3 coding sequence is TGTGCCAGCAGCGCTCCCTCACCGGGACAGGCGGGACAAGAGACCCAGTACTTC. This chain uses TRBV9 with TRBJ2-5; 8 nucleotides agree with TRBD1. The germline CDR1 and CDR2 sequences are SGDLS and YYNGEE. This CDR3 is 18 amino acids long. Losses at the gene ends were 3 bases for V and 2 bases for J; bases not matched to a gene: 15.